The rows below give T cell receptor beta chains drawn from one sample of a study of cytotoxic CD8 clonotypes in ibrutinib-treated CLL. This table comes from immunoSEQ multiplex PCR, and its TCRdb copy is limited to in-frame clones, with some not included. Among 65,000 to 90,000 clones listed, 70% to 90% were seen once. Material: PBMCs, obtained after 24 months of ibrutinib treatment. These receptor sequences come from a human donor with chronic lymphocytic leukemia. CDR3s include the opening cysteine and the closing phenylalanine or tryptophan. A D gene is named only where the DNA matches it firmly. Size is stated for part of the rows, as once, few or many counts, or as a class when the clone is expanded.

clone_size,j_call,d_call,v_call,cdr3_nt,cdr3_aa
-,TRBJ1-1,-,TRBV18,TGTGCCAGCTCACCACAGGGATCTGAAGCTTTCTTT,CASSPQGSEAFF
-,TRBJ2-3,TRBD1,TRBV5-1,TGCGCCAGCAGCTGGGGGTCCAGACAGGGTCTTTCAGGGGATACGCAGTATTTT,CASSWGSRQGLSGDTQYF
-,TRBJ1-1,TRBD1,TRBV19,TGTGCCAGTAGTAAGACAGGGCAGCTGAACACTGAAGCTTTCTTT,CASSKTGQLNTEAFF
-,TRBJ2-7,-,TRBV4-3,TGCGCCAGCAGCCAAGGTAGGGTAAGCGAGGGCTACGAGCAGTACTTC,CASSQGRVSEGYEQYF
-,TRBJ1-1,-,TRBV6-5,TGTACCAGCAGTTACGACAGTTACACTGAAGCTTTCTTT,CTSSYDSYTEAFF
-,TRBJ2-4,TRBD2,TRBV2,TGTGCCAGCAAGGTGTCTAGCGGGTCCATTCAGTACTTC,CASKVSSGSIQYF
-,TRBJ2-1,-,TRBV4-2,TGTGCCAGCAGCCAAGTTTGGGACATAGACAATGAGCAGTTCTTC,CASSQVWDIDNEQFF
-,TRBJ2-1,TRBD2,TRBV4-3,TGCGCCAGCAGCCACAGACTAGCGGGGGGGGTAAATGAGCAGTTCTTC,CASSHRLAGGVNEQFF
once,TRBJ2-2,-,TRBV5-8,TGTGCCAGCAGCTCCACTAACACCGGGGAGCTGTTTTTT,CASSSTNTGELFF
-,TRBJ1-2,-,TRBV27,TGTGCCAGCAGTGGGGATGGGAGGGGGGTTAACTATGGCTACACCTTC,CASSGDGRGVNYGYTF
-,TRBJ2-2,TRBD2,TRBV27,TGTGCCAGCAGCGGGACTAGCGGAGGCGGGGAGCTGTTTTTT,CASSGTSGGGELFF
-,TRBJ1-4,-,TRBV28,TGTGCCAGCCGGACAACTATAAATAATGAAAAACTGTTTTTT,CASRTTINNEKLFF
-,TRBJ2-7,-,TRBV7-2,TGTGCCAGCAGCTTTCTGGGTAGCTTCGAGCAGTACTTC,CASSFLGSFEQYF
-,TRBJ2-5,-,TRBV19,TGTGCCAGTAGTATCAGAGGGGTGGAGACCCAGTACTTC,CASSIRGVETQYF
once,TRBJ2-5,TRBD1,TRBV19,TGTGCCAGTAGTATGGACAGGGAGGAGACCCAGTACTTC,CASSMDREETQYF
-,TRBJ1-5,TRBD1,TRBV19,TGTGCCAGTAGGTGGCCAGGGGGCGGTCAGCCCCAGCATTTT,CASRWPGGGQPQHF
few,TRBJ1-4,-,TRBV4-1,TGCGCCAGCAGGTCGGGCCAGGGCGGTGAAAAACTGTTTTTT,CASRSGQGGEKLFF
-,TRBJ2-1,-,TRBV18,TGTGCCAGCTCACCGATGTTAGCTAGAACCTACAATGAGCAGTTCTTC,CASSPMLARTYNEQFF
few,TRBJ2-5,TRBD1,TRBV11-2,TGTGCCAGCAGCTCCCAGGGACAGTGGGAGGAGACCCAGTACTTC,CASSSQGQWEETQYF
-,TRBJ1-1,-,TRBV4-2,TGTGCCAGCAGCCAAGGGGGCAGGATGAACACTGAAGCTTTCTTT,CASSQGGRMNTEAFF
-,TRBJ2-7,-,TRBV2,TGTGCCAGCAGTGAACCTTCGGACGTAGGGGTTATCGAGCAGTACTTC,CASSEPSDVGVIEQYF
-,TRBJ2-4,-,TRBV6-1,TGTGCCAGCAGTGAAGCGGATGATGGATACCCTAAAAACATTCAGTACTTC,CASSEADDGYPKNIQYF
few,TRBJ2-1,-,TRBV29-1,TGCAGCGTGATCGGGATGCAGGATGAGCAGTTCTTC,CSVIGMQDEQFF
-,TRBJ2-6,-,TRBV7-9,TGTGCCAGCAGCTTACGGTTGTCTGGGGCCAACGTCCTGACTTTC,CASSLRLSGANVLTF
few,TRBJ2-7,TRBD2,TRBV5-6,TGTGCCAGCAGACGGGGACTAGCGGGCCCGGGGGAGCAGTACTTC,CASRRGLAGPGEQYF
-,TRBJ2-7,-,TRBV6-5,TGTGCCAGCAGGAGGGGCTACGAGCAGTACTTC,CASRRGYEQYF
-,TRBJ2-1,-,TRBV29-1,TGCAGCGTTGAAACAGGGACGGCTGGCAATGAGCAGTTCTTC,CSVETGTAGNEQFF
-,TRBJ2-5,TRBD1,TRBV11-1,TGTGCCAGCAGCAAAGACGGGACAGGATCCCAAGAGACCCAGTACTTC,CASSKDGTGSQETQYF
-,TRBJ1-2,-,TRBV7-2,TGTGCCAGCAGCCTATCTAACTATGGCTACACCTTC,CASSLSNYGYTF
-,TRBJ2-2,-,TRBV5-1,TGCGCCAGCAGCTCACAGGGTCCGAACACCGGGGAGCTGTTTTTT,CASSSQGPNTGELFF
-,TRBJ2-1,-,TRBV28,TGTGCCAGCAGTTTATCGTTCGGGAGCTCCTACAATGAGCAGTTCTTC,CASSLSFGSSYNEQFF
-,TRBJ2-5,TRBD2,TRBV7-3,TGTGCCAGCAGCTTATTTGGACAGCGGGAGCGAGAGACCCAGTACTTC,CASSLFGQRERETQYF
-,TRBJ2-7,-,TRBV7-2,TGTGCCAGCAGCTCCACCTTGGGGCCGGGCGAGCAGTACTTC,CASSSTLGPGEQYF
-,TRBJ2-3,TRBD1,TRBV5-4,TGTGCCAGCAGCGGCGAGGGGGCCGGAGATACGCAGTATTTT,CASSGEGAGDTQYF
once,TRBJ2-3,TRBD1,TRBV5-1,TGCGCCAGCTACCCGAGTCAGGGGGCGATAGATACGCAGTATTTT,CASYPSQGAIDTQYF
few,TRBJ2-3,-,TRBV5-4,TGTGCCAGCAGCTTGTTCTCGAGGGATACGCAGTATTTT,CASSLFSRDTQYF
-,TRBJ2-2,TRBD2,TRBV5-1,TGCGCCAGCAGCTTGGTTCTAGCGGACGGGGAGCTGTTTTTT,CASSLVLADGELFF
-,TRBJ2-2,-,TRBV30,TGTGCCTGGAGTGACTCCGGACGATACACCGGGGAGCTGTTTTTT,CAWSDSGRYTGELFF
-,TRBJ2-3,TRBD2,TRBV6-6,TGTGCCAGCTTTAGCGGGAGGCCCACAGATACGCAGTATTTT,CASFSGRPTDTQYF
-,TRBJ2-2,TRBD2,TRBV28,TGTGCCAGCCAAACGGCGGGACTAGCGGGCACCGGGGAGCTGTTTTTT,CASQTAGLAGTGELFF
-,TRBJ2-7,-,TRBV28,TGTGCCAGCAGTTTCCTTGCGGGCGTCGAAGATGAGCAGTACTTC,CASSFLAGVEDEQYF
-,TRBJ2-7,-,TRBV15,TGTGCCACCAGCAGTGCCCCGGGGCTGGCCTACGAGCAGTACTTC,CATSSAPGLAYEQYF
-,TRBJ2-7,-,TRBV30,TGTGCCTGGAGTGCGCGGTACAGCTCCTACGAGCAGTACTTC,CAWSARYSSYEQYF
-,TRBJ1-4,-,TRBV7-9,TGTGCCAGCAGCTTAGAGAGAAATGAAAAACTGTTTTTT,CASSLERNEKLFF
-,TRBJ2-2,TRBD2,TRBV5-4,TGTGCCAGCAGCCCCGGACTAGCGGGAGCCCGCCTTACCGGGGAGCTGTTTTTT,CASSPGLAGARLTGELFF
-,TRBJ2-3,-,TRBV7-9,TGTGCCAGCAGCTTGATCACGGGGCGTACAGATACGCAGTATTTT,CASSLITGRTDTQYF
-,TRBJ2-7,TRBD2,TRBV5-1,TGCGCCAGCAGCTCCCCCGGGGGGGCGAGCTCCTACGAGCAGTACTTC,CASSSPGGASSYEQYF
once,TRBJ2-2,-,TRBV2,TGTGCCAGCAGAACTAGCACCGGGGAGCTGTTTTTT,CASRTSTGELFF
once,TRBJ2-1,TRBD2,TRBV30,TGTGCCTGGAGTGTACTCGGAGCGGGAGAGGAGCAGTTCTTC,CAWSVLGAGEEQFF
once,TRBJ2-3,TRBD1,TRBV27,TGTGCCAGCAGTTTAGGGCAGGGGGCCACTACGCAGTATTTT,CASSLGQGATTQYF
-,TRBJ2-5,-,TRBV27,TGTGCCAGCGGTAGGGTGGGACGGAAAGAGACCCAGTACTTC,CASGRVGRKETQYF
-,TRBJ2-1,TRBD2,TRBV6-6,TGTGCCAGCAGTCGACCGGGACTAGCGGGAGGGTCGCAGTTCTTC,CASSRPGLAGGSQFF
-,TRBJ1-4,-,TRBV5-1,TGCGCCAGCAGCTTGGGTGTCCATGAAAAACTGTTTTTT,CASSLGVHEKLFF